The sequence of this T cell receptor (beta chain) was determined in a study of OX40 agonist ivuxolimab in advanced cancers. TCRdb keeps only in-frame clones here, not all; method: immunoSEQ multiplex PCR. This table holds tens of thousands of clones, over 80% found once. The clonotype originates from an adult with an advanced solid tumor such as melanoma, head and neck, liver or kidney cancer. Source: CD4+ or CD8+ T cells sorted from blood, taken in a trial of the OX40 agonist ivuxolimab.

The CDR3 here is CASSQENSAYTDTQYF. In DNA, the CDR3 is TGTGCCAGCAGCCAAGAGAACAGCGCCTACACAGATACGCAGTATTTT. This chain uses TRBV14 with TRBJ2-3; no reliable D call. The CDR3 loop spans 16 amino acids. Germline values: CDR1 SGHDN, CDR2 FVKESK. Trimming removed 0 bases at V and 2 bases at J, with 12 bases between.